These 29 T cell receptor beta chains originate from one sample sequenced in a study of human T cells and chemical hapten exposure. Total RNA was isolated from whole blood that had not been fractionated. TCRdb called the 5' RACE reads again in MiXCR, with one record for every CDR3 protein. The sample holds 110,000 to 150,000 distinct CDR3 sequences, roughly 4% seen once. These receptors were obtained from a female donor in good health.

This clonotype was picked up a small number of times. V gene TRBV14 combines with J gene TRBJ1-1; D remains ambiguous. V was pared by 4 bases and J by 3 bases, with 12 bases between. Germline V gene sequence: CDR1 SGHDN, CDR2 FVKESK. This CDR3 contains 14 residues. The CDR3 protein is CASSPHVRYTEAFF. As DNA, the CDR3 is TGTGCCAGCAGCCCCCATGTCCGTTACACTGAAGCTTTCTTT.

The sample holds many counts of this clonotype. The chain combines TRBV4-3 with TRBJ2-7; 8 bases agree with TRBD2. V was pared by 0 bases and J by 7 bases, with 8 bases of the junction left unmatched. CDR3 length: 15 residues. Per the germline V gene, CDR1 is LGHNA and CDR2 is YSLEER. Here the CDR3 DNA reads TGCGCCAGCAGCCAAGAGGGGACGGGGGGGTTTGAGCAGTACTTC. Amino acids: CASSQEGTGGFEQYF.

The table lists this clonotype with many counts. The chain links TRBV7-9 to TRBJ2-2, with D unresolved. V was clipped by 4 bases and J by 5 bases, with 8 bases between them. Germline V gene lookup returns CDR1 SEHNR and CDR2 FQNEAQ (reference sequence). This CDR3 is built from 13 residues. The CDR3 loop reads CASSSDVTGELFF. CDR3 nucleotide sequence: TGTGCCAGCAGCTCGGACGTAACCGGGGAGCTGTTTTTT.

This clonotype was detected ten times or more. This chain connects TRBV5-4 to TRBJ2-7, with 9 bases that match TRBD1. V gave up 4 bases and J gave up 7 bases; unmatched junction bases: 12. This CDR3 spans 15 amino acids. Germline values: CDR1 SGHNT, CDR2 YYREEE (reference sequence). The CDR3 reads CASSKPGQGLWEQYF. The CDR3 DNA reads TGTGCCAGCAGCAAACCGGGACAGGGTCTCTGGGAGCAGTACTTC.

The J gene is TRBJ2-3, the V gene TRBV20-1, with D possibly TRBD1 on 6 matching bases. Germline CDR1 is DFQATT and CDR2 is SNEGSKA (reference sequence). The CDR3 totals 15 residues. The V end lost 3 bases, the J end lost 0 bases, and 13 bases lay between the germline ends. CDR3 in DNA: TGCAGTGCTAGTGGGGGCATAACTAGCACAGATACGCAGTATTTT. Translation gives CSASGGITSTDTQYF.

In its sample, this clonotype was seen many times. The chain uses TRBV28 and TRBJ2-1, with 13 bases that match TRBD2. This CDR3 spans 14 amino acids. V lost 5 bases, J lost 9 bases, and 4 bases stayed unmatched. In germline, CDR1 is MDHEN, CDR2 SYDVKM. CDR3 bases: TGTGCCAGCAGTCCGGGACTAGCGGGGTCTGAGCAGTTCTTC. Residues: CASSPGLAGSEQFF.

This clonotype was counted at least ten times. The rearrangement uses TRBV5-1 and TRBJ2-3, with 10 positions matching TRBD2. Germline trimming cut 0 bases from V and 4 bases from J; bases unmatched to any gene: 8. The CDR3 loop spans 17 amino acids. Per germline, CDR1 SGHRS and CDR2 YFSETQ. CDR3 bases: TGCGCCAGCAGCTTGGGGGTAGCGGGGGGCAGCGCAGATACGCAGTATTTT. It yields the protein CASSLGVAGGSADTQYF. Full variable domain (rest looked up from reference TRBV5-1 and TRBJ2-3): KAGVTQTPRYLIKTRGQQVTLSCSPISGHRSVSWYQQTPGQGLQFLFEYFSETQRNKGNFPGRFSGRQFSNSRSEMNVSTLELGDSALYLCASSLGVAGGSADTQYFGPGTRLTVL.

In its sample, this clonotype was seen many times. The chain recombines TRBV7-8 with TRBJ1-6; 9 bases match TRBD1. This CDR3 comprises 15 residues. Trimming removed 5 bases from V and 7 bases from J; junction bases left unmatched: 6. Germline V gene lookup returns CDR1 SGHVS and CDR2 FQNEAQ. CDR3 sequence (DNA): TGTGCCAGCAGCGCCGCCGGGACAGGGAATTCACCCCTCCACTTT. Amino acid sequence: CASSAAGTGNSPLHF.

This clonotype has a count of ten or more. V and J are TRBV30 and TRBJ1-6; the match to TRBD1 covers 7 bases. Trimming at V came to 5 bases and at J to 9 bases, leaving 10 bases not matched to a gene. The CDR3 is 14 residues long. The germline V gene encodes CDR1 GTSNPN and CDR2 SVGIG (reference sequence). The CDR3 protein is CAWRWSGGGSPLHF. The CDR3, as DNA: TGTGCCTGGCGGTGGTCAGGGGGGGGTTCACCCCTCCACTTT.

This clonotype was seen repeatedly, ten times or more. This rearrangement joins TRBV7-8 to TRBJ2-3; D gene uncertain. Trimming pared 1 base from V and 0 bases from J, leaving 5 bases between. CDR3 size: 14 residues. Germline V lookup: CDR1 SGHVS, CDR2 FQNEAQ. The DNA of the CDR3 is TGTGCCAGCAGCTTAGGAAGCAGCACAGATACGCAGTATTTT. Translation gives CASSLGSSTDTQYF.

This clonotype appeared many times. V is TRBV5-1 and J is TRBJ1-1; no definite D call. CDR3 length: 15 amino acids. Germline V lookup: CDR1 SGHRS, CDR2 YFSETQ. Trimming stripped 2 bases from V and 1 base from J, with 12 bases between. CDR3 region: CASSFTRRPNTEAFF. The CDR3 DNA sequence: TGCGCCAGCAGCTTCACGAGACGGCCGAACACTGAAGCTTTCTTT.

At least ten counts were recorded for this clonotype. The rearrangement links TRBV4-3 to TRBJ2-3; D may be TRBD1 (8 bases). V lost 0 bases and J 3 bases, leaving 16 bases between the germline ends. Germline assignment: CDR1 LGHNA and CDR2 YSLEER. The CDR3 totals 17 residues. This CDR3 is CASSQDAGQGLTDTQYF. In nucleotides, the CDR3 is TGCGCCAGCAGCCAAGACGCCGGACAGGGACTAACAGATACGCAGTATTTT.

This clonotype was seen many times. V is TRBV11-2 and J is TRBJ2-2, with D hard to call. Trimming removed 0 bases at V and 7 bases at J, with 15 bases between. The germline V gene has CDR1 SGHAT and CDR2 FQNNGV. This CDR3 is built from 16 residues. The CDR3 region is CASSLESVPYNGELFF. As DNA, the CDR3 is TGTGCCAGCAGCTTAGAGTCAGTACCGTATAACGGGGAGCTGTTTTTT.

This clonotype has a count of ten or more. The gene calls are TRBV7-9 and TRBJ2-3; D call uncertain. The CDR3 has 12 amino acids. Trimming cost V 5 bases and J 3 bases, with 6 bases left between them. Germline CDR1 and CDR2: SEHNR and FQNEAQ (reference sequence). CDR3 sequence: CASSPTTDTQYF. CDR3 DNA sequence: TGTGCCAGCAGCCCTACGACAGATACGCAGTATTTT.

This clonotype came up many times. The V gene is TRBV7-8, the J gene TRBJ2-5; TRBD1 might be the D (6 bases). From germline, CDR1 is SGHVS and CDR2 FQNEAQ. V was cut by 4 bases and J by 13 bases, with 13 bases left in between. The CDR3 spans 11 residues. The CDR3 protein is CASSSRDIRYF. The CDR3 region has the DNA TGTGCCAGCAGCTCCCGGGACATCCGGTACTTC.

This chain connects TRBV5-1 to TRBJ2-7; TRBD1 aligns across 8 bases. The CDR3 is 13 residues long. Germline V gene data show CDR1 as SGHRS and CDR2 as YFSETQ. Trimming at V came to 2 bases and at J to 6 bases, leaving 4 bases not matched to a gene. In DNA, the CDR3 is TGCGCCAGCAGCTTAGGACAGGGCGGCGAGCAGTACTTC. Translated, it gives CASSLGQGGEQYF.

This chain connects TRBV10-3 to TRBJ2-7; TRBD1 might be the D (5 bases). The CDR3 covers 13 residues. V was shortened by 7 bases and J by 7 bases, with 17 bases between the two germline ends. From germline, CDR1 is ENHRY and CDR2 SYGVKD. CDR3 DNA: TGTGCCATCACCCCGGACACACTCCGGGAGCAGTACTTC. Protein sequence: CAITPDTLREQYF.

This clonotype was seen at least ten times. This chain links TRBV6-5 with TRBJ1-1, with D tentatively TRBD1 (6 bases). Germline lookup yields CDR1 MNHEY and CDR2 SVGAGI. The V end lost 2 bases, the J end lost 4 bases, and 17 bases lay between the germline ends. This CDR3 region has 16 residues. CDR3 protein: CASSYNSVRGTTEAFF. In nucleotides, the CDR3 is TGTGCCAGCAGTTACAACTCGGTTAGGGGGACCACTGAAGCTTTCTTT.

Ten or more counts support this clonotype. This chain joins TRBV2 and TRBJ1-1; D remains ambiguous. CDR1 and CDR2 from the germline V gene are SNHLY and FYNNEI. The CDR3 sequence is 12 residues long. V lost 8 bases and J 4 bases, leaving 11 bases between the germline ends. The CDR3 sequence is CASGPWGTEAFF. In DNA, the CDR3 is TGTGCCAGCGGGCCCTGGGGCACTGAAGCTTTCTTT.

This clonotype has at least ten counts. The gene calls are TRBV11-2 and TRBJ2-7; D could derive from TRBD1 or TRBD2 (5 bases each). The ends were cut back, 0 bases at V and 6 bases at J, with 9 bases in the middle. Germline-derived CDR1 and CDR2 are SGHAT and FQNNGV. The CDR3 runs 13 residues. CDR3 in amino acids: CASSLERGSEQYF. In nucleotides, the CDR3 is TGTGCCAGCAGCTTAGAGAGGGGATCCGAGCAGTACTTC.

This clonotype was found many times. The gene calls are TRBV6-6 and TRBJ2-2; 8 bases are a match to TRBD2. CDR1 is MNHNY, CDR2 SVGAGI, per germline (reference sequence). The CDR3 extends over 12 amino acids. After removal of 2 bases from V and 13 bases from J, the junction contained 3 bases not matched to a gene. CDR3 amino acids: CASSYERGRLFF. CDR3 DNA: TGTGCCAGCAGTTACGAGCGGGGGAGGCTGTTTTTT.

The rearrangement links TRBV19 to TRBJ1-3, with no clear D. CDR1 is LNHDA and CDR2 is SQIVND in the germline V gene (reference sequence). The CDR3 is made up of 16 amino acids. Trimming cost V 7 bases and J 5 bases, with 21 bases left between them. The CDR3 here is CASIPHPSRHRNTIYF. The CDR3 DNA is TGTGCCAGTATCCCACATCCCTCCCGACACCGAAACACCATATATTTT.

Worth noting for this clonotype: With a much larger clone just one base away, this may be a read error. The rearrangement uses TRBV9 and TRBJ2-5; a weak D match, TRBD2 (5 bases). In germline, CDR1 is SGDLS, CDR2 YYNGEE. V was cut by 3 bases and J by 3 bases, with 9 bases left in between. This CDR3 is built from 13 residues. The CDR3 nucleotides read TGTGCCAGCAGCGGAGTCGGGGAAGAGACCCAGTACTTC. Translated, it gives CASSGVGEETQYF.

This clonotype occurred a few times. The chain combines TRBV6-5 with TRBJ1-1; D is perhaps TRBD1 (5 bases). The CDR3 is 16 amino acids. CDR1 and CDR2 from the germline V gene are MNHEY and SVGAGI. V was shortened by 4 bases and J by 4 bases, with 19 bases between the two germline ends. CDR3 DNA: TGTGCCAGCAGTTCACGGGGACGGGGCTGGGCCACTGAAGCTTTCTTT. Its translation: CASSSRGRGWATEAFF.

The sample holds many counts of this clonotype. The gene calls are TRBV27 and TRBJ2-5, with 10 bases fitting TRBD1. The germline V gene has CDR1 MNHEY and CDR2 SMNVEV (reference sequence). CDR3 size: 15 residues. V was clipped by 3 bases and J by 5 bases; unmatched bases: 6. DNA of the CDR3: TGTGCCAGCAGTTTCTCGGACAGGGGGGAGGAGACCCAGTACTTC. Translating gives CASSFSDRGEETQYF.

There are many counts of this clonotype. The chain uses TRBV4-1 and TRBJ1-5, with a possible D match to TRBD1 (6 bases). CDR1 MGHRA and CDR2 YSYEKL come from the germline V gene. The CDR3 spans 20 residues. Trimming shortened V by 0 bases and J by 1 base, and 22 bases separated the two germline ends. CDR3: CASSQDSHRVGVESNQPQHF. DNA for the CDR3: TGCGCCAGCAGCCAAGATTCCCACAGGGTCGGAGTTGAGAGCAATCAGCCCCAGCATTTT.

This clonotype was observed many times. CDR3 bases: TGTGCCAGCAGCTTATTGGAGGGGGGACCTAACACTGAAGCTTTCTTT. Translation gives CASSLLEGGPNTEAFF. V usage is TRBV7-9 and J usage is TRBJ1-1, with D perhaps matching TRBD1 (6 bases). CDR1 SEHNR and CDR2 FQNEAQ come from the germline V gene (reference sequence). The CDR3 has 16 residues. V dropped 2 bases and J dropped 2 bases, with 15 bases sitting between them.

This clonotype came up a few times. The junction differs from germline at one of its ends, possibly a read error. The chain links TRBV7-8 to TRBJ2-7; no definite D call. The CDR3 runs to 14 residues. Per germline, CDR1 SGHVS and CDR2 FQNEAQ. CDR3 sequence (DNA): TGTGCCAGCAGCTTATACGAAGACTCCGACGAGCAGTACTTC. Translation: CASSLYEDSDEQYF.

Ten or more counts support this clonotype. The chain has TRBV29-1 and TRBJ2-2; 7 nucleotides line up with TRBD1. V lost 8 bases and J lost 5; bases outside the gene matches: 8. Germline CDR1 and CDR2: SQVTM and ANQGSEA. The length of the CDR3 is 13 residues. The CDR3 DNA reads TGCAGCCGGAAGGGGGCGCGGACCGGGGAGCTGTTTTTT. Protein sequence: CSRKGARTGELFF.